This note documents a single TCR beta chain sequence. Its antigen is undetermined. The table came from immunoSEQ multiplex PCR; TCRdb's copy has only in-frame clones and leaves some out. The data contain about 180,000 clones, 80% to 90% of them singletons. V was shortened by 2 bases and J by 0 bases, with 12 bases between the two germline ends. The length of the CDR3 is 15 residues. CDR1 is SGDLS and CDR2 is YYNGEE in the germline V gene. This sample was included in a study of cytomegalovirus exposure and HLA in healthy donors. Study-wide points: Testing in vitro showed a few CMV-associated chains specific for CMV antigens. Researchers counted some 150 TCR beta chains as cytomegalovirus-associated.

The source material was PBMCs. The receptor was isolated from a woman in her thirties in good health and CMV-seronegative. The chain combines TRBV9 with TRBJ2-7; tentatively, D is TRBD2 (5 bases). The CDR3 protein is CASSVYGESSYEQYF. Written as DNA, the CDR3 is TGTGCCAGCAGCGTCTACGGGGAGAGCTCCTACGAGCAGTACTTC.